A selection of T cell receptor beta chains follows, all from one sample in a study of shared clonotypes between healthy human individuals. The table came from immunoSEQ multiplex PCR; TCRdb's copy has only in-frame clones and leaves some out. Altogether roughly 2,300,000 clones are present, approximately 90% being singletons, with the ten largest covering around 0.38%. The sample taken for sequencing was naive CD4+ T cells from PBMCs. All receptors derive from a man between 18 and 29 years old in good health. Some clones in this sample may be carry-over from other donors' samples. Each CDR3 is given with its conserved first and last residue. The D gene is left open where the match is weak. Size tells how often a clone was seen (once, few, many) or the class of an expanded clone, and some rows leave it out.

TRBJ2-7 NA TRBV7-9 NA TGTGCCAGCAGCCGAAATCTGGGTCAGTTCGAGCAGTACTTC CASSRNLGQFEQYF
TRBJ1-1 NA TRBV19 NA TGTGCCAGTATGGGCAGGTCGTCTGAAGCTTTCTTT CASMGRSSEAFF
TRBJ2-1 NA TRBV28 NA TGTGCCAGCAGTTTTAGGCGGACGACGGTCAATGAGCAGTTCTTC CASSFRRTTVNEQFF
TRBJ1-3 NA TRBV13 TRBD1 TGTGCCAGCAGCTTAGGGGACAGGGGAGGTGGAAACACCATATATTTT CASSLGDRGGGNTIYF
TRBJ2-3 NA TRBV9 NA TGTGCCAGCAGCGGAGACTCATTCGTGGCAGATACGCAGTATTTT CASSGDSFVADTQYF
TRBJ2-7 NA TRBV6-5 NA TGTGCCAGCAGTTACTTCTGGGGGACCCGTCCCTACGAGCAGTACTTC CASSYFWGTRPYEQYF
TRBJ2-1 NA TRBV11-2 TRBD2 TGTGCCAGCAGCGCTAGCGGGAGGGACAAGAATGAGCAGTTCTTC CASSASGRDKNEQFF
TRBJ1-5 NA TRBV4-2 NA TGTGCCAGCAGCCAAGCTGGGCGAGTTCAGCCCCAGCATTTT CASSQAGRVQPQHF
TRBJ2-2 NA TRBV18 TRBD1 TGTGCCAGCTCACCACAAGTGACAGGGGGCGCCCCCGGGGAGCTGTTTTTT CASSPQVTGGAPGELFF
TRBJ2-3 NA TRBV4-1 NA TGCGCCAGCAGCCGGGCAGCGGTTAGCACAGATACGCAGTATTTT CASSRAAVSTDTQYF
TRBJ1-5 NA TRBV5-6 NA TGTGCCAGCAGCTTGATGGCCGGTCAGCCCCAGCATTTT CASSLMAGQPQHF
TRBJ2-3 NA TRBV7-8 TRBD2 TGTGCCAGCAGCCCGGGACTAGCGGGAGGATTAGATACGCAGTATTTT CASSPGLAGGLDTQYF
TRBJ2-2 NA TRBV11-1 NA TGTGCCAGCAGCTTAGTTATCACCGGGGAGCTGTTTTTT CASSLVITGELFF
TRBJ2-5 NA TRBV5-1 TRBD2 TGCGCCAGCAGCTTGGTTAGCGGGGAAGAGACCCAGTACTTC CASSLVSGEETQYF
TRBJ2-7 NA TRBV28 NA TGTGCCAGCAGTTCGACCGCTAGACAGGCAGACTACGAGCAGTACTTC CASSSTARQADYEQYF
TRBJ2-7 NA TRBV5-1 TRBD2 TGCGCCAGTAACTGGGGACTAGCGGGAGGGGAGCAGTACTTC CASNWGLAGGEQYF
TRBJ2-1 NA TRBV7-3 NA TGTGCCAGCAGCTCACCCGCCAATGAGCAGTTCTTC CASSSPANEQFF
TRBJ2-7 once TRBV27 NA TGTGCCAGCAGTTTCATTCGCGGGGCAGGGTACTACGAGCAGTACTTC CASSFIRGAGYYEQYF
TRBJ2-1 NA TRBV15 NA TGTGCCACCAGCAGAGGTGGAGCGAACAATGAGCAGTTCTTC CATSRGGANNEQFF
TRBJ1-1 NA TRBV28 NA TGTGCCAGCAGCGGCAGGATGGACCGAGATGAAGCTTTCTTT CASSGRMDRDEAFF
TRBJ2-3 NA TRBV2 NA TGTGCCAGCAGCCCCGGACTGCCCACAGATACGCAGTATTTT CASSPGLPTDTQYF
TRBJ1-1 NA TRBV11-2 NA TGTGCCAGCAGCCGAGACCTGTCGAACACTGAAGCTTTCTTT CASSRDLSNTEAFF
TRBJ2-1 NA TRBV28 TRBD2 TGTGCCAGCAGGCCCATGGCGGGAGTGGTTGGGAATGAGCAGTTCTTC CASRPMAGVVGNEQFF
TRBJ2-5 NA TRBV11-1 NA TGTGCCAGCAGCTTAAGGTCCTTGGAGACCCAGTACTTC CASSLRSLETQYF
TRBJ2-2 once TRBV28 NA TGTGCCAGCAGTTCATCCCGCGGGGAGCTGTTTTTT CASSSSRGELFF
TRBJ1-2 NA TRBV5-1 TRBD1 TGCGCCAGCAGCCCAGACAGGGGAGGCGGCTACACCTTC CASSPDRGGGYTF
TRBJ1-4 NA TRBV6-1 TRBD1 TGTGCCAGCAGTGATGGGACAGGGCAGAATGAAAAACTGTTTTTT CASSDGTGQNEKLFF
TRBJ1-1 NA TRBV5-1 NA TGCGCCAGCAGCTTGCCGGGACTTGAAGCTTTCTTT CASSLPGLEAFF
TRBJ2-1 NA TRBV4-3 TRBD2 TGCGCCAGCAGGCGAAGACTAGCGGGGACCAATGAGCAGTTCTTC CASRRRLAGTNEQFF
TRBJ2-2 NA TRBV7-9 NA TGTGCCAGCAGCTTAATGAACGGCGGGGAGCTGTTTTTT CASSLMNGGELFF
TRBJ2-1 NA TRBV6-1 TRBD2 TGTGCCAGCAGTGAATCGGGCGGGAGGGCGCGAGAGCAGTTCTTC CASSESGGRAREQFF
TRBJ2-3 NA TRBV10-3 NA TGTGCCATCAAGGACTCACCAGATACGCAGTATTTT CAIKDSPDTQYF
TRBJ1-2 NA TRBV2 TRBD1 TGTGCCAGCAGTGAAGAGGGGGCGCCGGCTGGCTACACCTTC CASSEEGAPAGYTF
TRBJ1-2 NA TRBV7-8 NA TGTGCCAGCAGCCCCAGAGGACGGACTGCTAACTATGGCTACACCTTC CASSPRGRTANYGYTF
TRBJ1-2 NA TRBV6-5 NA TGTGCCAGCAGTTACGGCCAAGACCAAAACTATGGCTACACCTTC CASSYGQDQNYGYTF
TRBJ2-2 NA TRBV2 NA TGTGCCAGCAGTGTCCGACAGACCGGGGAGCTGTTTTTT CASSVRQTGELFF
TRBJ2-5 once TRBV5-4 NA TGTGCCAGCCAGAGCGGAGCTCAAGAGACCCAGTACTTC CASQSGAQETQYF
TRBJ2-7 NA TRBV6-1 TRBD2 TGTGCCAGCAGACGACTAGCGGGTGCCTACGAGCAGTACTTC CASRRLAGAYEQYF
TRBJ1-3 NA TRBV10-2 NA TGCGCCAGCAGTGAGTTAGGGGTCATAAGCTCTGGAAACACCATATATTTT CASSELGVISSGNTIYF
TRBJ2-1 NA TRBV5-1 NA TGCGCCAGCAGCTTGGAAGCCAGCTCCTACAATGAGCAGTTCTTC CASSLEASSYNEQFF
TRBJ2-5 few TRBV2 TRBD1 TGTGCCAGCAGTATACGAGGGACAGGTTTACAAGAGACCCAGTACTTC CASSIRGTGLQETQYF
TRBJ2-7 NA TRBV9 NA TGTGCCAGCAGCGCGAGGGTCTCAACCTACGAGCAGTACTTC CASSARVSTYEQYF
TRBJ2-2 NA TRBV5-6 NA TGTGCCAGCAGCTTGAGGCAGATGAACACCGGGGAGCTGTTTTTT CASSLRQMNTGELFF
TRBJ2-7 NA TRBV6-5 NA TGTGCCAGCACCTTCCTGGACGGGTACGAGCAGTACTTC CASTFLDGYEQYF
TRBJ1-1 NA TRBV6-5 TRBD1 TGTGCCAGCAGTTACGTCGACAGGGCAGGAAAAGCTTTCTTT CASSYVDRAGKAFF